This T cell receptor (beta chain) was found in a study of blood T cells in healthy people across ages. Note on this clonotype: Its antigen is as yet unknown.

The study's findings and limits: Among long-lived donors, naive CD4+ cells were more numerous and diversity higher than in aged donors. Samples with more naive T cells showed higher observed beta diversity.

V dropped 4 bases and J dropped 8 bases, with 3 bases sitting between them. CDR1 is MDHEN and CDR2 is SYDVKM in the germline V gene. The CDR3 has 11 amino acids. Primed by a sample-barcoded 5' primer and a J-beta primer mix, a second PCR proceeded for roughly 7 to 11 cycles. The authors tagged each cDNA molecule using a template-switch adaptor with 12 random nucleotides. From the 5' RACE reads, TCRdb called clonotypes with MiXCR, one entry per CDR3 protein. Among roughly 830,000 distinct CDR3 sequences listed, less than 80% were seen once. Sample: blood. The receptor was derived from a man aged 25-45 years in good health. The chain uses TRBV28 and TRBJ1-6; no reliable D call. The CDR3 DNA sequence: TGTGCCAGCAGTTCGGATTCACCCCTCCACTTT. This translates into CASSSDSPLHF.